What follows describes a single T cell receptor (beta chain). In terms of age and location, participants ranged from roughly 18 to 100 years and lived in fewer than 30 US areas. As handled by the study authors: Reference gene primer amplification yielded estimated nucleated cell counts. Method: immunoSEQ multiplex PCR; TCRdb's copy keeps in-frame clones and lacks some. The V and J calls and clone size are taken from that table; D and trimming were inferred from the DNA. The sample records about 240,000 clones, 80% to 90% being singletons. The V end lost 6 bases, the J end lost 2 bases, and 16 bases lay between the germline ends. The CDR3 totals 15 residues. Germline values: CDR1 SNHLY, CDR2 FYNNEI. This entry belongs to a study of blood T cell repertoires in COVID-19. Study information: Acute and convalescent COVID-19 specimens originated in the United States, Italy and Spain. PBMCs, B-cell-depleted T cells, or T cells provided the cDNA or gDNA that made up the material.

This receptor was taken from a woman aged 25 to 39 with acute COVID-19. The sequenced sample consisted of PBMCs or T cells enriched from blood (not recorded which). V and J are TRBV2 and TRBJ1-2; D is uncertain. The DNA of the CDR3 is TGTGCCAGCAGGGGGTGGACTGAATCAAACTATGGCTACACCTTC. It codes for CASRGWTESNYGYTF.